This T cell receptor beta chain was sequenced during a study of blood T cell repertoires in COVID-19. The wider study: Samples of COVID-19 (acute and convalescent) were obtained from the United States, Italy and Spain. The analysed material was cDNA or gDNA that came from T cells, B-cell-depleted T cells, or PBMCs.

Between the trimmed V and J ends, which lost 3 bases and 1 base, there was a span of 5 bases. In germline, CDR1 is MDHEN, CDR2 SYDVKM. The CDR3 extends over 13 amino acids. As handled by the study authors: Nucleated cell number was recorded as an estimate derived from reference gene primer amplification. Sequencing used immunoSEQ multiplex PCR; TCRdb keeps in-frame clones, though not all of them. From that table come the V and J calls and clone size; the DNA was used to work out D and trimming. The table has more than 85,000 clones, about 81% seen once; the top ten hold 15% to 20%. Sequencing input: peripheral blood. The sequence was obtained from a man at least 80 years old with acute or convalescent COVID-19. The J gene is TRBJ2-3, the V gene TRBV28, with D hard to call. CDR3 bases: TGTGCCAGCAGTTTGGCGGGCACAGATACGCAGTATTTT. Protein: CASSLAGTDTQYF.